This is a list of T cell receptor beta chains from one sample in a study of human T cells and chemical hapten exposure. MiXCR, run by TCRdb on the RACE reads, gives a single entry per CDR3 protein. The top ten clones hold 3.2% of a sample with around 100,000 distinct CDR3 sequences, 11% of them seen once. Sample: whole blood, taken in connection with sensitization to the hapten diphenylcyclopropenone (DPC). The origin of the receptors is a woman aged 40 to 50 with alopecia areata. Some clones in this sample may be carry-over from other donors' samples. Both conserved end residues are part of each CDR3. Each record gives: J gene, D gene, clone size, V gene, CDR3 protein, CDR3 DNA. The D gene is left open where the match is weak. For some rows the clone size is stated as once, few or many, or as a class when expanded; others skip it.

J: TRBJ2-1; D: TRBD2; size: few; V: TRBV6-2/TRBV6-3; CDR3: CASSIAGGSYNEQFF; DNA: TGTGCCAGCAGTATAGCGGGAGGATCCTACAATGAGCAGTTCTTC
J: TRBJ1-1; D: TRBD1; size: -; V: TRBV6-2/TRBV6-3; CDR3: CASRITRGMNTEAFF; DNA: TGTGCCAGCAGGATTACCAGGGGGATGAACACTGAAGCTTTCTTT
J: TRBJ2-5; D: TRBD1; size: medium-sized; V: TRBV7-8; CDR3: CASSLEAGQGKTQYF; DNA: TGTGCCAGCAGCTTAGAGGCGGGACAGGGAAAGACCCAGTACTTC
J: TRBJ2-2; D: TRBD1; size: -; V: TRBV5-4; CDR3: CASTSQTGGPNTGELFF; DNA: TGTGCCAGCACCTCCCAAACAGGGGGTCCGAACACCGGGGAGCTGTTTTTT
J: TRBJ2-1; D: TRBD2; size: few; V: TRBV20-1; CDR3: CSARDLAGEFF; DNA: TGCAGTGCTAGAGATCTGGCGGGGGAGTTCTTC
J: TRBJ2-3; D: -; size: -; V: TRBV5-4; CDR3: CASSLGPGTRADTQYF; DNA: TGTGCCAGCAGCTTGGGCCCGGGAACGAGGGCAGATACGCAGTATTTT
J: TRBJ1-2; D: -; size: many; V: TRBV7-9; CDR3: CASSSVDDTNYGYTF; DNA: TGTGCCAGCAGCTCAGTGGACGACACCAACTATGGCTACACCTTC
J: TRBJ1-1; D: TRBD1; size: many; V: TRBV7-2; CDR3: CASSSRTGLNTEAFF; DNA: TGTGCCAGCAGCTCCAGGACAGGACTTAACACTGAAGCTTTCTTT
J: TRBJ2-3; D: TRBD2; size: few; V: TRBV7-2; CDR3: CASSLAVSGRGPDTQYF; DNA: TGTGCCAGCAGCTTAGCGGTCAGCGGGAGAGGGCCAGATACGCAGTATTTT
J: TRBJ2-1; D: -; size: few; V: TRBV6-2/TRBV6-3; CDR3: CASSRTPGVVGEQFF; DNA: TGTGCCAGCAGCCGTACCCCGGGGGTGGTAGGTGAGCAGTTCTTC
J: TRBJ2-7; D: -; size: few; V: TRBV11-2; CDR3: CASSFLAGAYEQYF; DNA: TGTGCCAGCAGCTTTCTAGCCGGGGCCTACGAGCAGTACTTC
J: TRBJ1-5; D: TRBD1; size: many; V: TRBV6-2/TRBV6-3; CDR3: CASSYPTQTGQLSQPQHF; DNA: TGTGCCAGCAGTTACCCAACCCAAACGGGACAGCTTTCCCAGCCCCAGCATTTT
J: TRBJ2-1; D: -; size: many; V: TRBV20-1; CDR3: CSARGPFNEQFF; DNA: TGCAGTGCTAGAGGCCCCTTCAATGAGCAGTTCTTC
J: TRBJ2-6; D: -; size: many; V: TRBV4-3; CDR3: CASSQWGQGLIQGANVLTF; DNA: TGCGCCAGCAGCCAATGGGGCCAGGGGTTAATCCAGGGGGCCAACGTCCTGACTTTC
J: TRBJ2-7; D: -; size: many; V: TRBV13; CDR3: CASSETVTYEQYF; DNA: TGTGCCAGCAGCGAGACGGTCACCTACGAGCAGTACTTC
J: TRBJ2-2; D: TRBD1; size: many; V: TRBV6-2/TRBV6-3; CDR3: CASSQDRGLGTRELFF; DNA: TGTGCCAGCAGTCAGGACAGGGGGCTGGGCACCCGGGAGCTGTTTTTT
J: TRBJ1-2; D: -; size: many; V: TRBV7-9; CDR3: CATPSGVYGYTF; DNA: TGTGCCACCCCTTCCGGGGTTTATGGCTACACCTTC
J: TRBJ2-5; D: -; size: many; V: TRBV13; CDR3: CASSFGRAQETQYF; DNA: TGTGCCAGCAGCTTTGGCAGGGCCCAAGAGACCCAGTACTTC
J: TRBJ2-2; D: TRBD2; size: -; V: TRBV6-5; CDR3: CASSYWTGGSPGELFF; DNA: TGTGCCAGCAGTTACTGGACGGGAGGGAGCCCCGGGGAGCTGTTTTTT
J: TRBJ1-5; D: -; size: few; V: TRBV7-2; CDR3: CASSLASQPQHF; DNA: TGTGCCAGCAGCTTAGCGAGTCAGCCCCAGCATTTT
J: TRBJ1-6; D: TRBD1; size: few; V: TRBV12-3/TRBV12-4; CDR3: CASSLYRTGLESPLHF; DNA: TGTGCCAGCAGTTTATATAGGACAGGGTTGGAGTCACCCCTCCACTTT
J: TRBJ2-7; D: TRBD1; size: -; V: TRBV5-1; CDR3: CASSFRQGSPYEQYF; DNA: TGCGCCAGCAGCTTCCGACAGGGGTCCCCCTACGAGCAGTACTTC
J: TRBJ1-5; D: -; size: many; V: TRBV5-1; CDR3: CASRQDSYSNQPQHF; DNA: TGCGCCAGCAGACAGGACAGTTATAGCAATCAGCCCCAGCATTTT
J: TRBJ2-1; D: -; size: many; V: TRBV7-9; CDR3: CASSLGQAPGDEQFF; DNA: TGTGCCAGCAGCTTAGGGCAGGCCCCTGGGGATGAGCAGTTCTTC
J: TRBJ1-1; D: TRBD1; size: few; V: TRBV4-3; CDR3: CASSQSTGGTEAFF; DNA: TGCGCCAGCAGCCAGAGCACAGGGGGAACTGAAGCTTTCTTT
J: TRBJ2-1; D: -; size: many; V: TRBV10-3; CDR3: CAISDVGYNEQFF; DNA: TGTGCCATCAGTGACGTAGGTTACAATGAGCAGTTCTTC
J: TRBJ2-7; D: TRBD1; size: many; V: TRBV2; CDR3: CASSAIRDRGNEQYF; DNA: TGTGCCAGCAGTGCCATCCGGGACAGGGGCAACGAGCAGTACTTC
J: TRBJ1-5; D: TRBD1; size: few; V: TRBV7-3; CDR3: CASSPRQGGQPQHF; DNA: TGTGCCAGCAGCCCGCGACAGGGTGGGCAGCCCCAGCATTTT
J: TRBJ2-5; D: -; size: many; V: TRBV7-8; CDR3: CASSLVLGSQETQYF; DNA: TGTGCCAGCAGCTTAGTTCTCGGCAGTCAAGAGACCCAGTACTTC
J: TRBJ2-5; D: -; size: many; V: TRBV27; CDR3: CALQESCQETQYF; DNA: TGTGCCTTGCAAGAGTCTTGCCAAGAGACCCAGTACTTC
J: TRBJ2-2; D: -; size: many; V: TRBV28; CDR3: CASSSDTHANTGELFF; DNA: TGTGCCAGCAGTTCGGACACCCACGCGAACACCGGGGAGCTGTTTTTT
J: TRBJ2-1; D: -; size: -; V: TRBV9; CDR3: CASSAGYRARIEQFF; DNA: TGTGCCAGCAGCGCCGGGTACAGGGCTAGAATTGAGCAGTTCTTC
J: TRBJ1-5; D: -; size: many; V: TRBV20-1; CDR3: CSAILGTSNQPQHF; DNA: TGCAGTGCTATCTTGGGGACCTCTAATCAGCCCCAGCATTTT
J: TRBJ2-1; D: TRBD2; size: many; V: TRBV20-1; CDR3: CSASSGMVDEQFF; DNA: TGCAGTGCTAGTAGCGGGATGGTCGATGAGCAGTTCTTC
J: TRBJ1-4; D: TRBD1; size: few; V: TRBV12-3/TRBV12-4; CDR3: CASRTGGSTRAEKLFF; DNA: TGTGCCAGCAGGACAGGGGGCTCCACTCGTGCCGAAAAACTGTTTTTT
J: TRBJ2-5; D: -; size: -; V: TRBV12-3/TRBV12-4; CDR3: CASSFEGETQYF; DNA: TGTGCCAGCAGTTTTGAGGGGGAGACCCAGTACTTC
J: TRBJ1-2; D: -; size: many; V: TRBV5-5; CDR3: CASSLAANYGYTF; DNA: TGTGCCAGCAGCTTGGCGGCCAACTATGGCTACACCTTC
J: TRBJ2-5; D: -; size: -; V: TRBV18; CDR3: CASSPPDRVQETQYF; DNA: TGTGCCAGCTCACCTCCCGACAGAGTCCAAGAGACCCAGTACTTC
J: TRBJ1-3; D: -; size: many; V: TRBV4-2; CDR3: CASSQDPGTGNTIYF; DNA: TGTGCCAGCAGCCAAGATCCGGGGACAGGAAACACCATATATTTT
J: TRBJ1-2; D: -; size: -; V: TRBV2; CDR3: CASTSRAGYTF; DNA: TGTGCCAGCACAAGTAGAGCCGGCTACACCTTC
J: TRBJ1-6; D: -; size: -; V: TRBV7-2; CDR3: CASSLESGSVSPLHF; DNA: TGTGCCAGCAGCTTAGAGTCAGGGTCCGTCTCACCCCTCCACTTT
J: TRBJ2-5; D: -; size: -; V: TRBV10-3; CDR3: CAISSGAGETQYF; DNA: TGTGCCATCAGCTCCGGGGCCGGAGAGACCCAGTACTTC
J: TRBJ2-1; D: -; size: many; V: TRBV18; CDR3: CASQTGRYNEQFF; DNA: TGTGCCAGTCAAACGGGGAGGTACAATGAGCAGTTCTTC
J: TRBJ2-5; D: TRBD2; size: many; V: TRBV19; CDR3: CASSPSALAGDRQTQYF; DNA: TGTGCCAGTAGCCCTTCCGCCCTAGCGGGAGATAGACAGACCCAGTACTTC
J: TRBJ2-1; D: -; size: few; V: TRBV6-2/TRBV6-3; CDR3: CASSYVFLRAGTARNEQFF; DNA: TGTGCCAGCAGTTACGTGTTTTTGCGGGCGGGTACGGCCCGCAATGAGCAGTTCTTC
J: TRBJ1-2; D: -; size: -; V: TRBV19; CDR3: CATSRVDTFNYGYTF; DNA: TGTGCCACCTCGCGTGTGGACACCTTTAACTATGGCTACACCTTC
J: TRBJ2-3; D: -; size: many; V: TRBV29-1; CDR3: CSVQKGLTDTQYF; DNA: TGCAGCGTTCAGAAGGGACTCACAGATACGCAGTATTTT
J: TRBJ2-3; D: -; size: -; V: TRBV7-9; CDR3: CASSPLGSPDTQYF; DNA: TGTGCCAGCAGCCCCCTGGGCAGCCCAGATACGCAGTATTTT
J: TRBJ1-5; D: -; size: -; V: TRBV28; CDR3: CASSLGLGGNQPQHF; DNA: TGTGCCAGCAGTCTGGGATTGGGGGGCAATCAGCCCCAGCATTTT
J: TRBJ2-5; D: -; size: -; V: TRBV5-1; CDR3: CASSLRGAFAGHQETQYF; DNA: TGCGCCAGCAGCTTGCGGGGCGCCTTCGCAGGGCACCAAGAGACCCAGTACTTC
J: TRBJ1-2; D: -; size: -; V: TRBV12-3/TRBV12-4; CDR3: CASSLLRTEGGYTF; DNA: TGTGCCAGCAGTTTATTGAGGACAGAAGGTGGCTACACCTTC
J: TRBJ2-1; D: -; size: many; V: TRBV7-2; CDR3: CASSRTEGEQFF; DNA: TGTGCCAGCAGCCGGACAGAGGGTGAGCAGTTCTTC
J: TRBJ2-7; D: TRBD2; size: many; V: TRBV27; CDR3: CASRSGTSGSYEQYF; DNA: TGTGCCAGCAGATCCGGGACTAGCGGGAGCTACGAGCAGTACTTC
J: TRBJ2-3; D: -; size: few; V: TRBV28; CDR3: CASRLGGEDTQYF; DNA: TGTGCCAGCAGGTTGGGGGGCGAAGATACGCAGTATTTT
J: TRBJ1-5; D: -; size: many; V: TRBV4-1; CDR3: CASSQHKTDSNQPQHF; DNA: TGCGCCAGCAGCCAACATAAGACAGATAGCAATCAGCCCCAGCATTTT
J: TRBJ2-5; D: TRBD1; size: -; V: TRBV28; CDR3: CASSLGQPPGTQYF; DNA: TGTGCCAGCAGTTTGGGACAGCCTCCGGGGACCCAGTACTTC
J: TRBJ2-3; D: -; size: -; V: TRBV28; CDR3: CASSLVQSPDTQYF; DNA: TGTGCCAGCAGTTTAGTCCAGAGCCCAGATACGCAGTATTTT
J: TRBJ2-1; D: TRBD2; size: few; V: TRBV7-2; CDR3: CASSQSTRGLAGGADEQFF; DNA: TGTGCCAGCAGCCAAAGCACAAGGGGACTAGCGGGAGGGGCGGATGAGCAGTTCTTC
J: TRBJ2-1; D: TRBD1; size: many; V: TRBV11-1; CDR3: CASSAYRGRDEQFF; DNA: TGTGCCAGCAGCGCCTACAGGGGGCGCGATGAGCAGTTCTTC
J: TRBJ2-3; D: -; size: few; V: TRBV6-9; CDR3: CASRTGGDTQYF; DNA: TGTGCCAGCAGGACCGGGGGAGATACGCAGTATTTT